This T cell receptor (beta chain) was sequenced during a study of cytomegalovirus exposure and HLA in healthy donors listed by TCRdb under 2017. Notes on the research overall: An earlier analysis of several hundred of the donors reported 276 Gb of sequence data and about 120 million unique TCR beta sequences obtained from about 170 million T cells. Besides the first cohort of approximately 710 subjects, a separate validation cohort made up of over 95 different subjects was used. Using immunosequencing, the study profiled T cell repertoires from 666 subjects and related those repertoires to cytomegalovirus serostatus. Rather than drawing on any new phenotypic data, the later analysis identified candidate immune exposures from TCR beta sequences and the way those sequences occurred across donors. Among the approximately 400 genotyped donors, about 83% belonged to the genetic ancestry cluster associated with self-reported Caucasian donors. To decide whether each TCR beta V gene segment behaved as functional or pseudogenic, an earlier analysis of nearly 600 of the donors relied on high-throughput TCR beta sequencing. Among around 400 genotyped donors of the cohort, an average of around 220,000 unique TCR beta nucleotide sequences was sequenced per donor, of which 15% to 20% were non-productive. All discovery cohort repertoires had been generated using a single sequencing platform. HLA typing covered class I and class II loci at four-digit resolution. In a later genetic analysis, genome-wide SNP genotypes for about three fifths of the roughly 670 donors were used, and that subset was treated as a discovery cohort. High-throughput TCR immunosequencing, statistical association of individual TCRs with disease status, and machine learning were combined to predict cytomegalovirus infection status. The study aimed to test whether signatures of past pathogen exposure could be identified by cataloging public T cell receptors. Five DR-DQ haplotypes were treated as single units for association and clustering because of strong linkage in the cohort. An early release that covered about 600 HLA-typed donors contained 300 to 350 gigabases of sequencing data and some 87 million unique TCR sequences. Donor age, sex, ethnicity and CMV serostatus were collected together with the repertoire data. Typing coverage differed by locus: A, B, C, DRB1 and DQB1 were typed in about 620-640 donors, DQA1 in about 500, DPA1 in approximately 610, and DPB1 in just under 490. A later analysis re-analyzed previously published TCR beta repertoires from 666 donors and added high-resolution HLA genotyping to study TCR occurrence patterns. Paper-wide results and their limitations: Presence/absence analyses assumed roughly uniform sequencing depth across donors, an assumption that may not hold. A later analysis found that HLA-associated TCR beta chains were more clonally expanded and had lower generation probabilities than equally common non-associated chains. The classifier was reported to diagnose cytomegalovirus status with high specificity and sensitivity in both the original cohort and the validation cohort. Strong co-occurrence of HLA alleles, especially DR and DQ, made assigning TCR associations to individual alleles difficult. Because counts were too low, about 17 rarely observed V segments, including chromosome 9 orphons, were excluded from the earlier analysis of 587 of the donors. An association between a missense DCLRE1C variant and V-gene and J-gene trimming of TCR beta chains was found in a later genetic analysis and replicated in an independent cohort. HLA typing was unavailable for some donors at each locus, so association tests used only the typed subset. While some public TCRs were present in many individuals, most TCR sequences turned up only very rarely across donors. According to a later analysis, parvovirus B19, influenza, CMV and Epstein-Barr virus appeared linked to several top co-occurrence clusters. In this cohort, only TCR beta chains were sequenced, and detectable features were limited by the absence of alpha or paired-chain data. A later analysis associated roughly 17,000 TCR beta sequences with specific HLA alleles at a false discovery rate of 0.05. A cluster of highly shared sequence variants was judged likely to be a technical artifact of the sequencing pipeline. In a later analysis, TCR association rates were found to vary across HLA loci, with the most associated TCRs seen for DRB1 alleles and the fewest for HLA-C alleles. Linkage disequilibrium might explain the correlated functional status among segregating V segments, but an unknown experimental factor could not be excluded. According to a later genetic analysis, donors in an Asian-associated ancestry cluster had fewer N-insertions in productive TCRs than the approximately 630-donor mean. Immune exposure information for the cohort was limited to CMV serostatus. A further reported finding was that TCR beta sequences accurately predicted the HLA-A and HLA-B alleles for most subjects in the first cohort. The study listed 170 or so TCR beta chains as associated with cytomegalovirus. A few of the identified cytomegalovirus-associated TCR beta chains were confirmed in vitro to be specific for cytomegalovirus antigens. It was suggested by the authors that the approach could potentially be generalized to other disease states and immunological phenotypes. In a later analysis, most CMV-associated TCR beta chains were found to appear HLA-restricted, with HLA associations seemingly driven largely by CMV exposure. Because the 87-base-pair reads could not distinguish some IMGT-functional V segments, including TRBV6-2 and TRBV6-3, those segments were excluded. In an earlier analysis of some 640 of the donors, most TCR beta V segments were observed in productive rearrangements about 90% or about 30% of the time, broadly matching IMGT annotations.

Libraries were built with the immunoSEQ multiplex PCR assay. A mixture of 60 forward primers for TCR Vbeta segments and 13 reverse primers for TCR Jbeta segments was used in the multiplex PCR. The CDR3 region of rearranged TCR beta genes was amplified from genomic DNA by a multiplex PCR assay. On the Illumina HiSeq System, the amplified TCR beta libraries were sequenced as 87-base-pair reads. Concerning the study's data processing: Across the 500 to 750 repertoires, a later analysis counted 78 million or so unique TCR beta chains, roughly 11 million of which were shared by at least two donors. To remove PCR and sequencing errors, raw reads were error-corrected and collapsed into unique sequences using a nearest-neighbor algorithm that merged closely related sequences. Alignment of CDR3 sequences to IMGT reference sequences was used to assign V, D and J gene segments. Each retained sequence needed at least a six-nucleotide match to both a V gene segment and a J gene segment. A rearrangement was called productive if the CDR3 had no stop codons and remained in frame with V and J, and every other rearrangement was called non-productive. Following IMGT convention, CDR3 was defined as the stretch from the second conserved V-encoded cysteine up to the conserved J-encoded phenylalanine. Sequences without an unambiguous match to a single V gene segment were excluded from the earlier analysis of about 600 of the donors. An earlier analysis of a few hundred of the donors classified V segments as functional when productive rearrangements were above 56.7% and as segregating when the standard deviation between donors was above 5%. To diagnose cytomegalovirus status from the catalog of TCR beta chain sequences, a statistical classification framework was built. V and J gene assignment, in a later analysis, came from comparing TCR nucleotide sequences with IMGT/GENE-DB human TR gene sequences. A later analysis assigned CDR3 sequences and most-parsimonious VDJ recombination scenarios with the TCRdist pipeline. In a later analysis, each TCR beta chain was defined by its CDR3 amino acid sequence together with its V-gene family, and reads lacking a unique V-gene family were excluded. A later analysis removed 592 highly shared, low-generation-probability nucleotide sequences to deal with suspected cross-contamination and a sequencing artifact. A later analysis calculated a clonal expansion index for each public chain from normalized within-repertoire ranks of inferred template counts. A later analysis computed generation probabilities with a VDJ recombination model fitted to out-of-frame rearrangements, and checked the results against IGoR. Hypergeometric tests were used in a later analysis to score TCR-TCR, TCR-HLA and TCR-CMV co-occurrence, with a repertoire-size bias correction applied to the TCR pairs. False discovery rates were estimated in a later analysis by permuting HLA or CMV assignments 20 times. In a later analysis, co-occurring TCRs were grouped using DBSCAN, with TCRdist sequence similarity added in when clustering inside HLA-allele-positive subsets. Repertoires with fewer than 30,000 or more than 120,000 public chains, plus five repertoires with anomalous nucleotide sharing, were excluded from co-occurrence clustering. The clones in this table, taken by TCRdb from immuneACCESS, are in-frame only. Not every clone is retained; where verified, under half of the shortfall comes from an unresolved V gene, and the cause of the rest is unknown. D and trimming come from the DNA, and the V and J calls and clone size come from that table. The sample table records 150,000 to 200,000 clones; approximately 84% of these occur just once. The ten biggest clones cover approximately 0.26% of the sample.

Remarks on this clone: Its antigen is not yet known. No clone much larger than this one lies a single base away; base qualities are absent.

In total, over 600 healthy bone marrow donors made up the cohort. Cohort members were all nominally healthy when sampled, although unrecorded immune exposures were likely present. The donor was CMV seronegative and belonged to the group of 380 or so seronegative cohort members. Every donor gave a peripheral blood sample, and the peripheral blood mononuclear cells from that sample were used for TCR beta sequencing. Genomic DNA was extracted from the blood cell samples with the Qiagen DNeasy Blood Extraction Kit. A distance of 9 bases separates the germline ends of V and J, which lose 1 base and 3 bases respectively. The germline V gene (reference sequence) sets CDR1 to GTSNPN and CDR2 to SVGIG. From the cysteine through the phenylalanine, the CDR3 covers 13 amino acids. Solely the CDR3 DNA is kept, with 39 bases framed from the first base.

The chain is encoded by TRBV30 joined to TRBJ2-5, and perhaps TRBD2 as D gene, on 5 matching bases. The sequenced sample consisted of PBMCs. The sequence was collected from a boy younger than 18 in good health and CMV-seronegative. The nucleotides read TGTGCCTGGAGTGCGGACTTCGAAGAGACCCAGTACTTC. Its translation is CAWSADFEETQYF.